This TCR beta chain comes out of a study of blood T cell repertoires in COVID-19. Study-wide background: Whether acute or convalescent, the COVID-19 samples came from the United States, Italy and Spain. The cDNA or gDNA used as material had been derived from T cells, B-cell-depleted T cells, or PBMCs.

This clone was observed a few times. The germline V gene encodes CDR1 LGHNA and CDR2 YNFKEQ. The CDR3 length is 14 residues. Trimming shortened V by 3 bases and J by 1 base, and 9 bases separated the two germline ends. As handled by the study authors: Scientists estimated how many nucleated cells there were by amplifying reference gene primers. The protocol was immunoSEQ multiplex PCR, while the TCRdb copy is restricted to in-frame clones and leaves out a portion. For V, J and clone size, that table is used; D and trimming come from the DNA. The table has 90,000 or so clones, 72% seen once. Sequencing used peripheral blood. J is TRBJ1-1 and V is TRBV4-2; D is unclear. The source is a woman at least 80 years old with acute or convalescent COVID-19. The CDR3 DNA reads TGTGCCAGCAGCCAGGGGAGACAGAACACTGAAGCTTTCTTT. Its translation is CASSQGRQNTEAFF.